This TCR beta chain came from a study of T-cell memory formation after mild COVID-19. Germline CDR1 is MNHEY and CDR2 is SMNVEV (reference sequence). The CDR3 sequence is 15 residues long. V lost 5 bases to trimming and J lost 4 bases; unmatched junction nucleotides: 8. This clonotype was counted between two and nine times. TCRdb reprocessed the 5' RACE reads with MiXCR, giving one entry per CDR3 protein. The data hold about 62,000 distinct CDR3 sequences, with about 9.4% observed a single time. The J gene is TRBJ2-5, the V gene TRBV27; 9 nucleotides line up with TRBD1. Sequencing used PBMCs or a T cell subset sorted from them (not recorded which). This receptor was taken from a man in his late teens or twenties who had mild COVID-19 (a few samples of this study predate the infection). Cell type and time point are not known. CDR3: CASSPRDRAAETQYF. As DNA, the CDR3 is TGTGCCAGCAGTCCTCGGGACAGGGCTGCAGAGACCCAGTACTTC.